This T cell receptor beta chain was documented in a study of blood T cell repertoires in COVID-19. Generated by immunoSEQ multiplex PCR, the TCRdb table keeps only in-frame clones and is missing some. The profile shows 60,000 to 75,000 clones, about 91% of them singletons. This CDR3 comprises 14 residues. Germline V CDR1 and CDR2: MDHEN, SYDVKM. Unmatched junction bases numbered 4, after V lost 6 bases and J lost 1 base. The rearrangement links TRBV28 to TRBJ2-3, with TRBD1 matching 7 bases. This receptor was identified in a man aged 35 to 55 with COVID-19, enrolled during active disease. Sequencing was performed on peripheral blood. The CDR3 bases are TGTGCCAGCAGAGCCGGGACAGGCACAGATACGCAGTATTTT. Its protein is CASRAGTGTDTQYF. The variable domain in full, with the rest retrieved from reference TRBV28 and TRBJ2-3, is DVKVTQSSRYLVKRTGEKVFLECVQDMDHENMFWYRQDPGLGLRLIYFSYDVKMKEKGDIPEGYSVSREKKERFSLILESASTNQTSMYLCASRAGTGTDTQYFGPGTRLTVL.